The 20 T cell receptor beta chains listed next were all sequenced from one sample in a study of cytotoxic CD8 clonotypes in ibrutinib-treated CLL. Assay: immunoSEQ multiplex PCR; the TCRdb copy retains only in-frame clones and omits some. The sample has nearly 300,000 clones, around 76% seen once. The specimen was PBMCs, collected at disease progression, from a patient treated with ibrutinib. These receptors all come from a human donor with chronic lymphocytic leukemia.

This rearrangement joins TRBV5-1 to TRBJ2-1, with 9 positions matching TRBD2. The ends lost 3 bases at V and 6 bases at J; junction bases unmatched: 7. CDR1 is SGHRS, CDR2 YFSETQ, per germline. The CDR3 is 15 residues long. CDR3 coding DNA: TGCGCCAGCAGCTCGGGACTAGCAAGGCCCAATGAGCAGTTCTTC. Protein product: CASSSGLARPNEQFF.

This chain links TRBV15 with TRBJ2-7; D unclear. Germline-derived CDR1 and CDR2 are LNHNV and YYDKDF (reference sequence). V was cut by 2 bases and J by 5 bases, with 13 bases left in between. The CDR3 covers 14 residues. The CDR3 protein is CATSRRVNVDEQYF. CDR3 DNA: TGTGCCACCAGCAGACGCGTTAACGTCGACGAGCAGTACTTC.

The V call is TRBV4-1, the J call TRBJ2-7, with D hard to call. Germline lookup yields CDR1 MGHRA and CDR2 YSYEKL. Trimming left V 4 bases short and J 7 bases short, with 17 bases between. There are 14 residues in the CDR3. CDR3 residues: CASSPPTSRLEQYF. For the CDR3, the DNA is TGCGCCAGCAGCCCACCGACCTCTAGGCTGGAGCAGTACTTC.

This clone was recorded only once. The chain couples TRBV10-3 to TRBJ2-7; the match to TRBD1 covers 7 bases. CDR1 ENHRY and CDR2 SYGVKD come from the germline V gene. The length of the CDR3 is 16 residues. V was pared by 0 bases and J by 3 bases, with 8 bases of the junction left unmatched. In nucleotides, the CDR3 is TGTGCCATCAGTGAGTCAAGGGACAGTAGCGACTACGAGCAGTACTTC. Amino acid sequence: CAISESRDSSDYEQYF.

This chain uses TRBV5-8 with TRBJ2-1; TRBD1 or TRBD2 may be the D gene (5 bases each). The CDR3 extends over 10 amino acids. The germline V and J ends were trimmed by 10 bases and 10 bases, with 12 bases remaining between them. Germline V lookup: CDR1 SGHTS, CDR2 YDEGEE. The CDR3 nucleotides read TGTGCCTTGGGGGTGGAGGAGCAGTTCTTC. Protein sequence: CALGVEEQFF.

The chain is built from TRBV6-5 and TRBJ1-4; D not certain. Germline V CDR1 and CDR2: MNHEY, SVGAGI. The V gene lost 6 bases and the J gene lost 5 bases, with 16 bases spanning the gap. This CDR3 spans 15 amino acids. The CDR3 DNA sequence: TGTGCCAGCAGCCCGGGGATAAAGGCCAATGAAAAACTGTTTTTT. The encoded protein is CASSPGIKANEKLFF.

This clone appeared a few times. J is TRBJ1-4 and V is TRBV27, with D possibly matching TRBD1 (5 bases). CDR1 is MNHEY, CDR2 SMNVEV, per germline (reference sequence). There are 13 residues in the CDR3. Trimming took off 4 bases at V and 5 bases at J, with 8 bases between the two ends. The DNA for the CDR3 is TGTGCCAGCAGTTGGGGACGAAATGAAAAACTGTTTTTT. Its protein is CASSWGRNEKLFF.

V usage is TRBV5-1 and J usage is TRBJ2-5; D is possibly TRBD2 (6 bases). Germline CDR1 SGHRS, CDR2 YFSETQ. The CDR3 sequence is 14 residues long. The V end lost 0 bases, the J end lost 3 bases, and 9 bases lay between the germline ends. The CDR3 DNA follows: TGCGCCAGCAGCTTGGTCGCGGGGAAAGAGACCCAGTACTTC. Translating it yields CASSLVAGKETQYF.

This chain connects TRBV5-1 to TRBJ2-7, with 9 positions matching TRBD1. The V gene end was trimmed by 4 bases and the J gene end by 4 bases; junction bases not matched to a gene: 9. Germline V gene lookup returns CDR1 SGHRS and CDR2 YFSETQ. There are 15 residues in the CDR3. CDR3 sequence reads: CASSAWTGDIYEQYF. DNA of the CDR3: TGCGCCAGCAGCGCTTGGACAGGGGATATTTACGAGCAGTACTTC.

The chain couples TRBV4-2 to TRBJ2-1; TRBD2 matches 9 bases. Germline loops: CDR1 LGHNA, CDR2 YNFKEQ. The CDR3 contains 17 residues. The trim removed 4 bases at V and 7 bases at J, leaving 14 bases unmatched. The CDR3 sequence is CASSPNTIAGVGNEQFF. As DNA, the CDR3 is TGTGCCAGCAGCCCAAACACAATAGCGGGAGTGGGGAATGAGCAGTTCTTC.

The chain couples TRBV7-9 to TRBJ2-2; 9 nucleotides agree with TRBD2. The CDR3 length is 16 residues. Trimming at V came to 11 bases and at J to 0 bases, leaving 10 bases not matched to a gene. CDR1 and CDR2 from the germline V gene are SEHNR and FQNEAQ (reference sequence). The CDR3 spells CAGGRASGANTGELFF. CDR3 bases: TGTGCCGGCGGGAGGGCTAGCGGAGCGAACACCGGGGAGCTGTTTTTT.

The chain carries TRBV9 and TRBJ1-1; D gene uncertain. There are 13 residues in the CDR3. Trimming took off 4 bases at V and 3 bases at J, with 10 bases between the two ends. Germline values: CDR1 SGDLS, CDR2 YYNGEE. In DNA form, the CDR3 reads TGTGCCAGCAGCCTTGACATATACACTGAAGCTTTCTTT. Translation: CASSLDIYTEAFF.

This clone was seen once. The chain combines TRBV5-1 with TRBJ1-1; TRBD1 matches at 7 bases. This CDR3 has 16 amino acids. Germline V gives CDR1 SGHRS, CDR2 YFSETQ. Trimming at V came to 0 bases and at J to 1 base, leaving 6 bases not matched to a gene. Written as DNA, the CDR3 is TGCGCCAGCAGCTTGGTGACAGGGAGAGCGAACACTGAAGCTTTCTTT. Encoded protein: CASSLVTGRANTEAFF.

On this clone itself: One end of the junction is discordant with germline, which a read error may explain. V usage is TRBV11-2 and J usage is TRBJ2-7; D is unresolved. This CDR3 has 13 amino acids. Germline-derived CDR1 and CDR2 are SGHAT and FQNNGV. CDR3 in DNA: TGTTCCAGCAGCTTAGTGGCTTCCAACGAGCAGTACTTC. It translates to CSSSLVASNEQYF.

The J gene is TRBJ1-5, the V gene TRBV7-2, with D unclear. Deletions cut 2 bases from V and 2 bases from J, with 16 bases between. Germline CDR1 reads SGHTA; CDR2 reads FQGNSA. The CDR3 totals 17 residues. Here the CDR3 DNA reads TGTGCCAGCAGCTTACCCTGGTCAGGTGTGGGCAATCAGCCCCAGCATTTT. This codes for CASSLPWSGVGNQPQHF.

The chain couples TRBV7-3 to TRBJ2-3; TRBD1 matches 9 bases. With V trimmed by 2 bases and J by 4 bases, 7 bases remained unmatched. CDR3 length: 16 amino acids. Germline V gene lookup returns CDR1 SGHTA and CDR2 FQGTGA. This CDR3 is CASSLWPGQGSDTQYF. DNA for the CDR3: TGTGCCAGCAGCTTATGGCCGGGACAGGGTTCAGATACGCAGTATTTT.

The J gene is TRBJ2-7, the V gene TRBV28; D unclear. CDR3 size: 14 residues. Trimming removed 7 bases at V and 6 bases at J, with 19 bases between. CDR1 and CDR2 (germline): MDHEN, SYDVKM. The CDR3 sequence is CASTGNPPRGEQYF. For the CDR3, the DNA is TGTGCCAGCACTGGAAATCCCCCCCGAGGCGAGCAGTACTTC.

Written as DNA, the CDR3 is TGTGCCAGCAGCCCCGGACAGGGAGGGGATGAGCAGTTCTTC. This encodes CASSPGQGGDEQFF. The chain has TRBV7-3 and TRBJ2-1, with a weak D call TRBD1 (8 bases). Trimming left V 5 bases short and J 8 bases short, with 16 bases between. The CDR3 contains 14 residues. Germline CDR1 SGHTA, CDR2 FQGTGA.

J is TRBJ2-7 and V is TRBV4-1; 9 nucleotides agree with TRBD1. From germline, CDR1 is MGHRA and CDR2 YSYEKL. There are 15 residues in the CDR3. Trimming took 0 bases from V and 11 from J; bases not matched to a gene: 11. Here the CDR3 reads CASSQDRGTGRGEYF. The CDR3 nucleotides read TGCGCCAGCAGCCAAGATCGCGGGACAGGGAGGGGAGAGTACTTC.

This clone occurred a few times. The chain couples TRBV18 to TRBJ2-2; D uncertain. In germline, CDR1 is KGHSH, CDR2 LQKENI. The CDR3 totals 16 residues. Trimming shortened V by 6 bases and J by 1 base, and 15 bases separated the two germline ends. The CDR3 loop reads CASSLTSQQNTGELFF. CDR3 DNA: TGTGCCAGCTCCCTAACGTCCCAGCAGAACACCGGGGAGCTGTTTTTT.